These 21 T cell receptor beta chains came from one sample sequenced in a study of preoperative IRX-2 immunotherapy in early breast cancer. Treatment of the sample: preoperative locoregional IRX-2 cytokine immunotherapy. TCRdb keeps only in-frame clones here, not all; method: immunoSEQ multiplex PCR. This repertoire shows roughly 99,000 clones, 86% found once; its top ten account for 2% to 2.5%. The source material was tumor tissue, sampled after IRX-2 immunotherapy. These receptors were collected from a human donor with breast cancer.

The chain carries TRBV29-1 and TRBJ1-4, with D perhaps matching TRBD1 (5 bases). Trimming cost V 7 bases and J 5 bases, with 11 bases left between them. Germline CDR1 is SQVTM and CDR2 is ANQGSEA. The CDR3 has 12 amino acids. The CDR3 sequence is CSGGLMNEKLFF. CDR3 bases: TGCAGCGGGGGCCTAATGAATGAAAAACTGTTTTTT. Full variable domain (missing parts from reference TRBV29-1 and TRBJ1-4): SAVISQKPSRDICQRGTSLTIQCQVDSQVTMMFWYRQQPGQSLTLIATANQGSEATYESGFVIDKFPISRPNLTFSTLTVSNMSPEDSSIYLCSGGLMNEKLFFGSGTQLSVL.

This chain connects TRBV6-8 to TRBJ1-5; the D gene is possibly TRBD1 (5 bases). This CDR3 is 16 amino acids long. V dropped 0 bases and J dropped 6 bases, with 15 bases sitting between them. Germline V CDR1 and CDR2: MNHGY, SAAAGT. CDR3 in amino acids: CASSYSFGGFSQPQHF. The CDR3 bases are TGTGCCAGCAGTTACTCGTTTGGGGGGTTTAGTCAGCCCCAGCATTTT.

The chain carries TRBV7-4 and TRBJ1-4, with TRBD1 identical over 10 bases. The CDR3 length is 16 residues. Germline values: CDR1 SGHVT, CDR2 SQSDAQ. Trimming removed 4 bases from V and 3 bases from J; junction bases left unmatched: 5. CDR3 region: CASSSRQGAPNEKLFF. The CDR3 DNA reads as TGTGCCAGCAGCTCCAGACAGGGGGCACCTAATGAAAAACTGTTTTTT.

The chain combines TRBV7-6 with TRBJ2-4, with D hard to call. V gave up 5 bases and J gave up 0 bases, with 8 bases separating them. The germline V gene has CDR1 SGHVS and CDR2 FNYEAQ. The CDR3 spans 14 residues. This CDR3 reads CASSPPPAKNIQYF. Here the CDR3 DNA reads TGTGCCAGCAGCCCACCCCCAGCCAAAAACATTCAGTACTTC.

The genes are TRBV28 and TRBJ1-5, with D possibly TRBD1 on 5 matching bases. Germline V gene lookup returns CDR1 MDHEN and CDR2 SYDVKM. The CDR3 covers 18 residues. Trimming took off 3 bases at V and 4 bases at J, with 22 bases between the two ends. The CDR3 region has the DNA TGTGCCAGCAGTTTTGCCCGTGGCAGGGCCATCTCTAATCAGCCCCAGCATTTT. This encodes CASSFARGRAISNQPQHF.

The chain carries TRBV30 and TRBJ1-4; tentatively, D is TRBD1 (5 bases). Trimming took off 2 bases at V and 8 bases at J, with 12 bases between the two ends. Germline-derived CDR1 and CDR2 are GTSNPN and SVGIG (reference sequence). This CDR3 region has 13 residues. Here the CDR3 reads CAWSTGTGEKLFF. The CDR3 DNA reads as TGTGCCTGGAGTACCGGGACCGGGGAAAAACTGTTTTTT.

The chain joins TRBV30 to TRBJ2-7, with D possibly TRBD1 on 5 matching bases. CDR3 length equals 15 residues. V gave up 2 bases and J gave up 0 bases, with 14 bases separating them. CDR1 is GTSNPN, CDR2 SVGIG, per germline (reference sequence). CDR3 sequence reads: CAWSYSTAYSYEQYF. Written as DNA, the CDR3 is TGTGCCTGGAGTTACTCGACAGCCTACTCCTACGAGCAGTACTTC. The full variable domain, its missing parts supplied by reference TRBV30 and TRBJ2-7, is SQTIHQWPATLVQPVGSPLSLECTVEGTSNPNLYWYRQAAGRGLQLLFYSVGIGQISSEVPQNLSASRPQDRQFILSSKKLLLSDSGFYLCAWSYSTAYSYEQYFGPGTRLTVT.

V and J are TRBV19 and TRBJ1-1; D uncertain. Germline CDR1 reads LNHDA; CDR2 reads SQIVND (reference sequence). V was trimmed by 1 base and J by 2 bases, leaving 8 bases between them. The CDR3 length is 14 residues. CDR3 bases: TGTGCCAGTAGTATAGGGCCGGCTAACACTGAAGCTTTCTTT. Its protein product is CASSIGPANTEAFF.

This clone has just one count. The chain combines TRBV30 with TRBJ1-2; D is perhaps TRBD1 (5 bases). Trimming shortened V by 3 bases and J by 8 bases, and 19 bases separated the two germline ends. Germline CDR1 GTSNPN, CDR2 SVGIG (reference sequence). The CDR3 loop spans 14 amino acids. This CDR3 reads CAWRGKRLGEGYTF. CDR3 bases: TGTGCCTGGAGGGGCAAGAGGTTGGGGGAGGGCTACACCTTC.

The chain carries TRBV6-8 and TRBJ1-3, with D possibly being TRBD1 (5 bases). The CDR3 contains 15 residues. Germline assignment: CDR1 MNHGY and CDR2 SAAAGT. Trimming removed 10 bases from V and 0 bases from J, with 16 bases in between. DNA of the CDR3: TGTGCCATCAGCCAACAGGTTCTCTCTGGAAACACCATATATTTT. Translated: CAISQQVLSGNTIYF.

The rearrangement uses TRBV16 and TRBJ2-2, with D possibly being TRBD2 (6 bases). V lost 7 bases and J 3 bases, leaving 12 bases between the germline ends. The CDR3 has 14 amino acids. The V gene's germline CDR1 is KGHSY and CDR2 FQNENV. CDR3: CASTWERDTGELFF. CDR3 DNA sequence: TGTGCCAGCACTTGGGAGCGGGACACCGGGGAGCTGTTTTTT.

The J gene is TRBJ1-2, the V gene TRBV10-2; D uncertain. This CDR3 has 13 amino acids. Between the trimmed V and J ends, which lost 0 bases and 5 bases, there was a span of 7 bases. CDR1 and CDR2 from the germline V gene are WSHSY and SAAADI. CDR3 nucleotide sequence: TGCGCCAGCAGTGAGTCCCCACATTATGGCTACACCTTC. Amino acid sequence: CASSESPHYGYTF.

The CDR3 sequence: CASSPLGTEYSNQPQHF. CDR3 sequence (DNA): TGTGCCAGCTCACCTCTCGGGACAGAATATAGCAATCAGCCCCAGCATTTT. The gene calls are TRBV18 and TRBJ1-5; TRBD1 matches 7 bases. Germline lookup yields CDR1 KGHSH and CDR2 LQKENI. This CDR3 is 17 amino acids long. V gave up 3 bases and J gave up 0 bases; unmatched junction bases: 8.

This chain uses TRBV14 with TRBJ2-5; possibly TRBD1 for D (5 bases). Germline V lookup: CDR1 SGHDN, CDR2 FVKESK. The V gene lost 4 bases and the J gene lost 4 bases, with 19 bases spanning the gap. CDR3 length: 16 residues. The CDR3 DNA sequence: TGTGCCAGCAGCCCCTCTGGTATGGGGCTGCGAGAGACCCAGTACTTC. Translated, it gives CASSPSGMGLRETQYF.

The chain recombines TRBV5-1 with TRBJ1-1; D is ambiguous. This CDR3 region has 14 residues. The germline V and J ends were trimmed by 0 bases and 3 bases, with 9 bases remaining between them. Germline values: CDR1 SGHRS, CDR2 YFSETQ. Here the CDR3 reads CASSLGGYDTEAFF. The CDR3 nucleotides read TGCGCCAGCAGCTTGGGAGGGTATGACACTGAAGCTTTCTTT.

This sequence joins TRBV12-5 and TRBJ2-3; the D gene could be TRBD1 or TRBD2 (5 bases each). This CDR3 region has 16 residues. Germline CDR1 LGHNT, CDR2 FRNRAP. The CDR3, as DNA: TGTGCCAGCCGGGGTCTAGACAGTCCTAGCACAGATACGCAGTATTTT. Translating gives CASRGLDSPSTDTQYF.

The chain employs TRBV28 and TRBJ2-5; the match to TRBD2 covers 11 bases. The junction had 10 bases not matched to a gene; V was cut back by 8 bases and J by 5 bases. Germline V gene sequence: CDR1 MDHEN, CDR2 SYDVKM. The CDR3 totals 15 residues. The CDR3 nucleotides read TGTGCCAGCCTTCAAATAGCGGGGGGGCGGGAGACCCAGTACTTC. Amino acids: CASLQIAGGRETQYF.

V is TRBV28 and J is TRBJ1-4; D perhaps matches TRBD1 (6 bases). This CDR3 spans 15 amino acids. Germline CDR1 is MDHEN and CDR2 is SYDVKM. Trimming took off 0 bases at V and 6 bases at J, with 11 bases between the two ends. The CDR3 bases are TGTGCCAGCAGTTTATGGGGGGGGCCAGATGAAAAACTGTTTTTT. Its protein product is CASSLWGGPDEKLFF. Looking up the rest from reference TRBV28 and TRBJ1-4 gives the full variable domain: DVKVTQSSRYLVKRTGEKVFLECVQDMDHENMFWYRQDPGLGLRLIYFSYDVKMKEKGDIPEGYSVSREKKERFSLILESASTNQTSMYLCASSLWGGPDEKLFFGSGTQLSVL.

The rearrangement uses TRBV29-1 and TRBJ2-3; 9 bases fit TRBD2. The germline V gene encodes CDR1 SQVTM and CDR2 ANQGSEA. The CDR3 length is 14 residues. The V segment lost 4 bases and the J segment 0 bases; nucleotides outside the gene matches: 2. The CDR3 reads CSVGLAASTDTQYF. The CDR3 region has the DNA TGCAGCGTTGGACTAGCGGCTAGCACAGATACGCAGTATTTT.

This clone was observed once. The chain uses TRBV15 and TRBJ2-1; the D gene is possibly TRBD1 (6 bases). V dropped 4 bases and J dropped 2 bases, with 9 bases sitting between them. Germline-derived CDR1 and CDR2 are LNHNV and YYDKDF (reference sequence). CDR3 size: 14 residues. Here the CDR3 DNA reads TGTGCCACCAGCAAAGGGGGTACCTACAATGAGCAGTTCTTC. It encodes CATSKGGTYNEQFF.

This rearrangement joins TRBV23-1 to TRBJ2-7; TRBD2 matches at 10 bases. TRBV23-1 qualifies as an ORF whose function is uncertain. After removal of 6 bases from V and 3 bases from J, the junction contained 8 bases not matched to a gene. The CDR3 runs to 15 residues. The CDR3 nucleotides are TGCGCCAGCAGCCTCTCCAGCGGGGGGGACTACGAGCAGTACTTC. It encodes CASSLSSGGDYEQYF.